The 19 T cell receptor beta chains listed next were all sequenced from one sample in a study of vaccination effects on CD4 cells after COVID-19. CD4+ T cells specific for antigen were expanded with viral peptide pools by the ViraFEST assay before sequencing. Researchers isolated CD4+ T cells once 9 to 11 days of culture had elapsed. Participants received two doses of either the BNT162b2 or mRNA-1273 vaccine. Produced via immunoSEQ multiplex PCR; TCRdb's table is partial and in-frame only. The table records 13,000 to 15,000 clones, around 72% of them present only once. Antigens of these TCRs are unknown. Sequencing was performed on CD4+ T cells from PBMCs cultured with SARS-CoV-2 spike peptides, taken after COVID-19 vaccination. These receptors were obtained from a human donor who received a COVID-19 vaccine.

The V and J genes are TRBV14 and TRBJ1-5; D not certain. The CDR3 has 15 residues. From germline, CDR1 is SGHDN and CDR2 FVKESK. V was clipped by 0 bases and J by 0 bases, with 6 bases between them. The CDR3 sequence is CASSQDTYSNQPQHF. The CDR3 region has the DNA TGTGCCAGCAGCCAAGATACCTATAGCAATCAGCCCCAGCATTTT.

The chain is built from TRBV7-2 and TRBJ1-2; D may be TRBD1 (6 bases). With 0 bases removed from V and 3 bases from J, the gap between germline ends came to 23 bases. Germline V lookup: CDR1 SGHTA, CDR2 FQGNSA. This CDR3 comprises 19 residues. CDR3 sequence reads: CASSLAPGGGQRLHYGYTF. DNA of the CDR3: TGTGCCAGCAGCTTAGCTCCCGGGGGGGGACAACGGCTACACTATGGCTACACCTTC.

V and J are TRBV5-4 and TRBJ2-7; no definite D call. This CDR3 comprises 16 residues. The V gene's germline CDR1 is SGHNT and CDR2 YYREEE (reference sequence). V lost 3 bases and J 7 bases, leaving 23 bases between the germline ends. DNA of the CDR3: TGTGCCAGCAGCTACACTATAGGCGCCGGGTCTCGGGAGCAGTACTTC. It yields the protein CASSYTIGAGSREQYF.

By its share, this clone is large. This chain joins TRBV7-2 and TRBJ1-2, with TRBD1 as a possible D gene (6 bases). The germline V gene encodes CDR1 SGHTA and CDR2 FQGNSA. CDR3 length: 17 residues. V lost 5 bases, J lost 7 bases, and 26 bases lay in between. Here the CDR3 DNA reads TGTGCCAGCAGCCTTCGCGGGTCGACTCGGACAGTTCGTGGCTACACCTTC. Translated: CASSLRGSTRTVRGYTF.

CDR3 amino acids: CASSMTPNNEKLFF. As DNA, the CDR3 is TGTGCCAGTAGTATGACCCCCAATAATGAAAAACTGTTTTTT. The chain couples TRBV19 to TRBJ1-4; no clear D. Between the trimmed V and J ends, which lost 3 bases and 4 bases, there was a span of 9 bases. The CDR3 runs 14 residues. Looked up from germline, CDR1 is LNHDA and CDR2 is SQIVND (reference sequence).

For this clone: Distinct nucleotide sequences in the sample also encode this CDR3. The J gene is TRBJ2-7, the V gene TRBV5-1; D uncertain. CDR1 SGHRS and CDR2 YFSETQ come from the germline V gene. CDR3 length equals 13 residues. The V gene lost 1 base and the J gene lost 1 base, with 6 bases spanning the gap. In DNA form, the CDR3 reads TGCGCCAGCAGCTTGCACTTTTCCTACGAGCAGTACTTC. Encoded protein: CASSLHFSYEQYF. The full variable domain, completed using reference TRBV5-1 and TRBJ2-7, is KAGVTQTPRYLIKTRGQQVTLSCSPISGHRSVSWYQQTPGQGLQFLFEYFSETQRNKGNFPGRFSGRQFSNSRSEMNVSTLELGDSALYLCASSLHFSYEQYFGPGTRLTVT.

This chain joins TRBV12-5 and TRBJ2-3; tentatively, D is TRBD2 (7 bases). Germline CDR1 and CDR2: LGHNT and FRNRAP. The CDR3 covers 19 residues. Trimming left V 1 base short and J 0 bases short, with 20 bases between. CDR3 in amino acids: CASGLGGGRIENSTDTQYF. The CDR3, as DNA: TGTGCTAGTGGTTTGGGGGGGGGCCGTATCGAAAATAGCACAGATACGCAGTATTTT.

The J gene is TRBJ2-5, the V gene TRBV10-2; TRBD1 aligns across 8 bases. Trimming at V came to 9 bases and at J to 4 bases, leaving 7 bases not matched to a gene. Germline lookup yields CDR1 WSHSY and CDR2 SAAADI. The CDR3 consists of 13 residues. DNA for the CDR3: TGCGCCAGTAACAGGGGGGTCGGAGAGACCCAGTACTTC. Translated, it gives CASNRGVGETQYF.

This chain uses TRBV5-1 with TRBJ2-7; 8 positions agree with TRBD1. V gave up 5 bases and J gave up 7 bases; unmatched junction bases: 11. Per the germline V gene, CDR1 is SGHRS and CDR2 is YFSETQ. The CDR3 contains 14 residues. The CDR3 nucleotides read TGCGCCAGCAGGAGGAGGCAGGGGGCTCAGGAGCAGTACTTC. Translation gives CASRRRQGAQEQYF.

This chain connects TRBV6-6 to TRBJ2-3; 10 nucleotides agree with TRBD2. V shed 8 bases and J 0 bases; nucleotides not matched to a gene: 17. The CDR3 has 19 residues. Germline CDR1 is MNHNY and CDR2 is SVGAGI (reference sequence). The CDR3 DNA reads as TGTGCCAGCGGTCCTGGAGGAAAGCGGGAGGGCCCTAGCACAGATACGCAGTATTTT. It specifies CASGPGGKREGPSTDTQYF.

The rearrangement joins TRBV2 to TRBJ2-3; TRBD2 agrees at 8 bases. Germline CDR1 and CDR2: SNHLY and FYNNEI. The CDR3 spans 15 residues. The V and J ends lost 3 bases and 4 bases, in that order; junction bases with no gene match: 6. The CDR3 DNA reads as TGTGCCAGCAGTGAGGGCGGGAGGTTTGCAGATACGCAGTATTTT. Translating it yields CASSEGGRFADTQYF. Using reference TRBV2 and TRBJ2-3 for the parts outside the CDR3, the full variable domain is EPEVTQTPSHQVTQMGQEVILRCVPISNHLYFYWYRQILGQKVEFLVSFYNNEISEKSEIFDDQFSVERPDGSNFTLKIRSTKLEDSAMYFCASSEGGRFADTQYFGPGTRLTVL.

This chain joins TRBV18 and TRBJ1-6; 9 bases align to TRBD1. The CDR3 sequence is 14 residues long. Germline assignment: CDR1 KGHSH and CDR2 LQKENI. Trimming took 4 bases from V and 10 from J; bases not matched to a gene: 5. CDR3 loop: CASSRDRELSPLHF. The CDR3 DNA follows: TGTGCCAGCTCACGGGACAGGGAATTGTCACCCCTCCACTTT.

This chain links TRBV5-4 with TRBJ1-1; D remains ambiguous. The CDR3 is 15 residues long. V was cut by 0 bases and J by 4 bases, with 13 bases left in between. Germline V lookup: CDR1 SGHNT, CDR2 YYREEE (reference sequence). CDR3 residues: CASSLGAHRGTEAFF. Written as DNA, the CDR3 is TGTGCCAGCAGCTTGGGAGCCCACCGGGGCACTGAAGCTTTCTTT.

CDR3 in amino acids: CASSQVWTVYSTDTQYF. In DNA form, the CDR3 reads TGCGCCAGCAGCCAAGTGTGGACCGTTTATAGCACAGATACGCAGTATTTT. This chain uses TRBV4-1 with TRBJ2-3, with no clear D. Germline CDR1 reads MGHRA; CDR2 reads YSYEKL. The CDR3 runs to 17 residues. The ends were cut back, 1 base at V and 0 bases at J, with 14 bases in the middle.

The chain joins TRBV10-3 to TRBJ1-1, with a tentative D call TRBD1 (5 bases). CDR1 is ENHRY, CDR2 SYGVKD, per germline. Between the trimmed V and J ends, which lost 4 bases and 3 bases, there was a span of 12 bases. The CDR3 sequence is 14 residues long. The chain's CDR3 is CAISARREYTEAFF. Written as DNA, the CDR3 is TGTGCCATCAGTGCTCGCAGGGAGTACACTGAAGCTTTCTTT.

The chain combines TRBV6-6 with TRBJ1-4; TRBD1 aligns across 8 bases. The germline gives CDR1 MNHNY, CDR2 SVGAGI (reference sequence). The V gene end was trimmed by 6 bases and the J gene end by 6 bases; junction bases not matched to a gene: 3. The CDR3 spans 13 residues. The CDR3 coding sequence is TGTGCCAGCAGGGACAGGGTTGATGAAAAACTGTTTTTT. Translation: CASRDRVDEKLFF.

This clone was detected once. The V gene is TRBV4-3, the J gene TRBJ1-4, with D tentatively TRBD1 (5 bases). Trimming cost V 0 bases and J 5 bases, with 10 bases left between them. This CDR3 contains 15 residues. Looked up from germline, CDR1 is LGHNA and CDR2 is YSLEER. DNA for the CDR3: TGCGCCAGCAGCCAAGATCCCAGGGAAAATGAAAAACTGTTTTTT. Its protein product is CASSQDPRENEKLFF.

The chain has TRBV18 and TRBJ2-7; D not resolved. In germline, CDR1 is KGHSH, CDR2 LQKENI. The CDR3 has 13 amino acids. V lost 2 bases to trimming and J lost 3 bases, with 8 bases between them. The CDR3 bases are TGTGCCAGCTCACCAAAGACCGACTACGAGCAGTACTTC. Residues: CASSPKTDYEQYF.

This clone was observed a single time. The chain joins TRBV3-1 (or the pseudogene TRBV3-2) to TRBJ2-7; D may be TRBD2 (6 bases). V dropped 4 bases and J dropped 3 bases, with 13 bases sitting between them. The CDR3 runs to 14 residues. CDR1 is LGHDT and CDR2 is YNNKEL in the germline V gene (reference sequence). CDR3 sequence reads: CASSLRLGGYEQYF. Here the CDR3 DNA reads TGTGCCAGCAGCCTCCGACTAGGAGGCTACGAGCAGTACTTC.